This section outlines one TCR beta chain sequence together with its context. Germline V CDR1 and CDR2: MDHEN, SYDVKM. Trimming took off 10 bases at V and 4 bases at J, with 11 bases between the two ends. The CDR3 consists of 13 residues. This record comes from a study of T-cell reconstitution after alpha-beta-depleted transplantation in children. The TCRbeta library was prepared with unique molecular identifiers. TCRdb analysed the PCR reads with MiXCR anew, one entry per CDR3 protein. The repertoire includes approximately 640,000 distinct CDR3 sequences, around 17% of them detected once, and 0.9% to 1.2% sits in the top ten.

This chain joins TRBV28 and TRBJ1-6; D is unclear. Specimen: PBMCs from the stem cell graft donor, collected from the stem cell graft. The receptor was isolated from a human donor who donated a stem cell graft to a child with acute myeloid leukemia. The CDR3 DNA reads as TGTGCCACCATGGACGGTTATAATTCACCCCTCCACTTT. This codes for CATMDGYNSPLHF.